This TCR beta chain was observed in a study of T-cell memory formation after mild COVID-19. Via MiXCR, TCRdb re-called the 5' RACE reads, giving one row per CDR3 protein. The sample lists around 35,000 distinct CDR3 sequences, 7.7% occurring once. The CDR3 is made up of 17 amino acids. From germline, CDR1 is SGHTA and CDR2 FQGNSA. V lost 5 bases and J lost 0, with 14 bases in between. This clonotype has a count of ten or more. The chain uses TRBV7-2 and TRBJ2-6; D unclear. The receptor was derived from a man aged 18 to 29 who had mild COVID-19 (a few samples of this study predate the infection). Cell type and time point are not known. Material: PBMCs or a T cell subset sorted from them (not recorded which). CDR3 coding DNA: TGTGCCAGCAGCAAGAGTCCCCTATTCTCTGGGGCCAACGTCCTGACTTTC. Protein sequence: CASSKSPLFSGANVLTF.